This TCR beta chain was identified during a study of cytomegalovirus exposure and HLA in healthy donors. Study as a whole: Later analysis reported that the roughly 130 validation repertoires shared the platform of the 500 to 850 first-cohort repertoires. Study-wide points: Some TCR beta chains (more than 150 of them) were listed as cytomegalovirus-associated.

V lost 2 bases to trimming and J lost 0 bases, with 13 bases between them. There are 16 residues in the CDR3. Germline CDR1 and CDR2: SGHRS and YFSETQ. With respect to this clone: Its antigen is still unknown.

Assay: immunoSEQ multiplex PCR; the TCRdb copy retains only in-frame clones and omits some. This table has 100,000 to 150,000 clones, roughly 89% appearing once. Sequenced input: PBMCs. The rearrangement joins TRBV5-1 to TRBJ2-3; the D is unclear. The TCR sequence derives from a woman aged 18 to 35 in good health and CMV-seronegative. The CDR3 sequence is CASSLITDTSTDTQYF. CDR3 coding DNA: TGCGCCAGCAGCTTAATTACAGATACTAGCACAGATACGCAGTATTTT.